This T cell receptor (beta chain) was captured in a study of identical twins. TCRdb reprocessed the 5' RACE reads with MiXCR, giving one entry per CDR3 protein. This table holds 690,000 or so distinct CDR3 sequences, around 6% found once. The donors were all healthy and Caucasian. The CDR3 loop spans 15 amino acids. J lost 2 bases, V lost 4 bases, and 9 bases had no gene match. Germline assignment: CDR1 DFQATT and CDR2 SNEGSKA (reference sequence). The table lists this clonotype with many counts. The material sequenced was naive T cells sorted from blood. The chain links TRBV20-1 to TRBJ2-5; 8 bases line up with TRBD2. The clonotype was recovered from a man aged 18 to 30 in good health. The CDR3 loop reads CSATPRLAHQETQYF. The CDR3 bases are TGCAGTGCTACCCCCCGACTAGCGCATCAAGAGACCCAGTACTTC.